A selection of T cell receptor beta chains follows, all from one sample in a study of blood T cell repertoires in COVID-19. The repertoire was sequenced with immunoSEQ multiplex PCR; TCRdb's copy has only in-frame clones and lacks some. The table includes about 200,000 clones, about 82% detected once. The sample was PBMCs or T cells enriched from blood (not recorded which). The source of these receptors is a man aged 40-50 years with acute COVID-19. The CDR3 runs from the conserved cysteine through the conserved F or W.

TRBV7-8 CASSSQGGGTEAFF
TRBV5-4 CASSLGGSGADEQFF
TRBV9 CASSVRGESSYNEQFF
TRBV6-4 CASSESPTASNQPQHF
TRBV30 CAYQYLLAGGSRIQFF
TRBV10-3 CAIRALAGGPYEQYF
TRBV9 CASSVGQDFTRSSGNTIYF
TRBV5-4 CASRTRGGTDTQYF
TRBV3-1/TRBV3-2 CASSQVGTGHYGYTF
TRBV27 CASRTRGLAGEQYF
TRBV3-1/TRBV3-2 CASSQERSTDTQYF
TRBV24-1 CATSAAGSYEQYF
TRBV2 CASSGTDMDTEAFF
TRBV5-1 CASSSNRVSNEQFF
TRBV2 CASDRDSEKLFF
TRBV28 CASSSLRTFGYGYTF
TRBV19 CASLEYGTDTQYF
TRBV30 CAWGRTYEQYF
TRBV30 CAWSASGGGWETQYF
TRBV5-1 CASSLGASLGSEQFF
TRBV7-2 CASSQRLAGYTDTQYF
TRBV24-1 CATSPGLAGPDTQYF
TRBV12-3/TRBV12-4 CASGFNYSPLHF
TRBV6-4 CASSGGAGSLYGYTF
TRBV19 CASSTRERGRSGNTIYF
TRBV10-1 CASSEGGNTDTQYF
TRBV10-2 CASRGGGSYNEQFF
TRBV5-1 CASSLEGMASYEQYF
TRBV3-1/TRBV3-2 CASSHGGLHEQYF
TRBV11-2 CASSPPGILNWGYTF
TRBV28 CASSSTGTGGLSPLHF
TRBV11-2 CASTPFVTDNEQFF
TRBV9 CASSVEVGPNEQFF
TRBV28 CASSFNPSSYNEQFF
TRBV19 CASRKTQTSQVNYGYTF
TRBV30 CAWSRRQGTNEKLFF
TRBV9 CASSVQDWNTEAFF
TRBV5-8 CASSWIAGYTEAFF
TRBV2 CASRRAGTGEQYF
TRBV4-2 CASSQDRGDGQPQHF
TRBV29-1 CSVESGYEQYF
TRBV24-1 CATRATGTTGELFF
TRBV9 CASSATGEGSPLHF
TRBV4-2 CASSHPPDRVGGYTF
TRBV7-2 CASSLDSPNQPQHF
TRBV2 CASRLRGQNTGELFF
TRBV4-1 CASSQWASGSADTQYF
TRBV28 CASSLIGVRPGGYTF
TRBV5-4 CASSLGQGETEAFF
TRBV2 CASSDGGGRGGTEAFF
TRBV20-1 CSASGTVDSNQPQHF
TRBV10-3 CAISETGEYNEQFF